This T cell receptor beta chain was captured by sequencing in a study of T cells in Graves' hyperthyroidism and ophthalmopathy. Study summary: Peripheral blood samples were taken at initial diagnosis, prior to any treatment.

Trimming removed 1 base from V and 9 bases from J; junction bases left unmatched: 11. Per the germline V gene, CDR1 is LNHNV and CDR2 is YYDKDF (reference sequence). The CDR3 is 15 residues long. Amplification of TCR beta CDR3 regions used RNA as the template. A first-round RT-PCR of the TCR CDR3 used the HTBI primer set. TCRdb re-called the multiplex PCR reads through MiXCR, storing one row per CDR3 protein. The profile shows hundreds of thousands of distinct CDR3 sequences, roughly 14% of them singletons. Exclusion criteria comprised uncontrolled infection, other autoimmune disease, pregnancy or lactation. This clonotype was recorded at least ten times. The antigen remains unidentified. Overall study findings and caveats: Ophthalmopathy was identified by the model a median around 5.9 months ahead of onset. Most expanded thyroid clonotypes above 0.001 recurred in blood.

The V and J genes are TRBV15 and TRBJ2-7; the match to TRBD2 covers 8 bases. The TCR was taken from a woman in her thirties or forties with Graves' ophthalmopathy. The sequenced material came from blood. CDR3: CATSRVAGTRERQYF. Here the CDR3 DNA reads TGTGCCACCAGCAGAGTCGCCGGGACTAGAGAAAGGCAGTACTTC.